This T cell receptor (beta chain) appears in the sequencing data of a study of cytomegalovirus exposure and HLA in healthy donors. Overall study results and limits: The study recorded about 160 TCR beta chains that were cytomegalovirus-associated. For cytomegalovirus status, the classifier reportedly gave diagnoses with high specificity and sensitivity.

The CDR3 consists of 11 residues. V was shortened by 0 bases and J by 7 bases, with 4 bases between the two germline ends. Per the germline V gene, CDR1 is ENHRY and CDR2 is SYGVKD. This clone has a single count. Its antigen is currently unknown. PCR was performed using 60 Vbeta and 13 Jbeta primers. Measured with immunoSEQ multiplex PCR; TCRdb has only the in-frame clones, and not every one. The sample lists 100,000 to 150,000 clones, roughly four fifths seen once, with approximately 3.8% in the top ten. These donors, healthy bone marrow donors, were studied. Likely unrecorded immune exposures existed in these nominally healthy donors.

The chain has TRBV10-3 and TRBJ2-7; D call uncertain. This TCR was recovered from a woman aged 40 to 50 in good health and CMV-seropositive. The sample comprised PBMCs. The CDR3 region is CAISESREQYF. The CDR3 DNA reads as TGTGCCATCAGTGAGTCGAGGGAGCAGTACTTC.